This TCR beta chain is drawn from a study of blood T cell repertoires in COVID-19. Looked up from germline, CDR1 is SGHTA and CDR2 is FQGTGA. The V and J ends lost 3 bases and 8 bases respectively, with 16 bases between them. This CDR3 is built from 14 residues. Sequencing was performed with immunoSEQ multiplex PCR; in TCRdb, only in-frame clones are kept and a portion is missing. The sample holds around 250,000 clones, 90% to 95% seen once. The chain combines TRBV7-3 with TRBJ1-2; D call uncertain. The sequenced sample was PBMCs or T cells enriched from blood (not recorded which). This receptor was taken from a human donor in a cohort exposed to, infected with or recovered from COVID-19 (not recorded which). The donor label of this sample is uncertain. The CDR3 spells CASSFSPSGNGYTF. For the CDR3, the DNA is TGTGCCAGCAGCTTTTCCCCATCCGGGAACGGCTACACCTTC.